This T cell receptor beta chain was sequenced during a study of beta chain features in type 1 diabetes. Findings and caveats of the study: A moderate, significant TCRB CDR3 shortening appeared in type 1 diabetes across four CD4+ subsets.

There was one heparinised blood draw per donor, averaging roughly 100 mL. The purity of all sorted populations exceeded 98%. Germline V CDR1 and CDR2: GTSNPN, SVGIG (reference sequence). There are 14 residues in the CDR3. The junction had 8 bases not matched to a gene; V was cut back by 8 bases and J by 5 bases. Reverse transcribing all isolated RNA meant expressed TCRB transcripts were sequenced. Sequenced by immunoSEQ multiplex PCR; TCRdb stores in-frame clones only, minus some. The sample holds hundreds of thousands of clones, under 15% seen once. This clone appeared a few times. Antigen: not known. The sequence derives from a man younger than 35 with type 1 diabetes. The sample was naive CD4+ T cells from blood. The rearrangement links TRBV30 to TRBJ2-1, with 11 bases fitting TRBD2. The CDR3 DNA sequence: TGTGCCGCCCGACTAGCGGGGCGAAACAATGAGCAGTTCTTC. It codes for CAARLAGRNNEQFF.